The rows below give T cell receptor beta chains drawn from one sample of a study of T cells in Graves' hyperthyroidism and ophthalmopathy. TCRdb re-called the multiplex PCR reads through MiXCR, storing one row per CDR3 protein. Of around 350,000 distinct CDR3 sequences listed, 13% were seen once; the top ten hold roughly 8.3%. Sequenced input: blood. The receptors were gathered from a young woman with Graves' hyperthyroidism. Both conserved end residues are part of each CDR3. Each record gives: clone size, J gene, V gene, D gene, CDR3 protein, CDR3 DNA. D genes are given only for firm matches. Size is omitted from some rows. Given values are once, few, many or a class for expanded clones.

many	TRBJ2-1	TRBV11-2	NA	CASSLGASGGSYNEQFF	TGTGCCAGCAGCTTAGGGGCCAGCGGCGGCTCCTACAATGAGCAGTTCTTC
few	TRBJ2-1	TRBV6-2/TRBV6-3	TRBD2	CASSQLAGGPYNEQFF	TGTGCCAGCAGCCAACTAGCGGGAGGACCTTACAATGAGCAGTTCTTC
many	TRBJ2-7	TRBV7-9	NA	CASSPTVTYEQYF	TGTGCCAGCAGCCCGACGGTTACCTACGAGCAGTACTTC
once	TRBJ1-6	TRBV5-1	NA	CASSFGAEGNSPLHF	TGCGCCAGCAGCTTCGGCGCGGAAGGAAACTCACCCCTCCACTTT
few	TRBJ1-2	TRBV7-9	NA	CASSLSFGPGYGYTF	TGTGCCAGCAGCTTAAGTTTCGGACCCGGCTATGGCTACACCTTC
many	TRBJ1-1	TRBV6-1	TRBD1	CASTFGTGTEAFF	TGTGCCAGCACCTTTGGGACAGGGACTGAAGCTTTCTTT
many	TRBJ2-3	TRBV7-3	NA	CASSPQTGRGLTDTQYF	TGTGCCAGCAGCCCTCAAACTGGGAGGGGGCTCACAGATACGCAGTATTTT
many	TRBJ2-7	TRBV6-1	NA	CASLSRVGSYEQYF	TGTGCCAGCTTATCCAGGGTAGGGTCCTACGAGCAGTACTTC
NA	TRBJ2-5	TRBV12-3/TRBV12-4	NA	CASSLGQTRETQYF	TGTGCCAGCAGTTTAGGGCAGACGAGGGAGACCCAGTACTTC
few	TRBJ2-5	TRBV9	TRBD2	CASSGGGREYGEGQETQYF	TGTGCCAGCAGCGGGGGGGGACGGGAGTATGGGGAGGGCCAAGAGACCCAGTACTTC
many	TRBJ2-4	TRBV20-1	NA	CSAKGQTGDIQYF	TGCAGTGCGAAGGGACAGACGGGGGACATTCAGTACTTC
many	TRBJ2-2	TRBV5-5	NA	CASSLAHSNTGELFF	TGTGCCAGCAGCTTGGCTCACTCAAACACCGGGGAGCTGTTTTTT
many	TRBJ2-2	TRBV5-4	NA	CASSLALDTGELFF	TGTGCCAGCAGCCTAGCTCTTGACACCGGGGAGCTGTTTTTT
many	TRBJ2-7	TRBV27	TRBD1	CASSLGTGERGQYF	TGTGCCAGCAGTTTAGGGACAGGAGAAAGGGGGCAGTACTTC
many	TRBJ2-1	TRBV20-1	TRBD1	CSALNLDRAEQFF	TGCAGTGCTCTAAACTTGGACAGGGCTGAGCAGTTCTTC
NA	TRBJ2-2	TRBV25-1	TRBD2	CASSEYAPITSGRPGELFF	TGTGCCAGCAGTGAATATGCCCCGATTACTAGCGGGAGGCCCGGGGAGCTGTTTTTT
few	TRBJ1-5	TRBV7-6	NA	CASSPSGTSPAQPQHF	TGTGCCAGCAGCCCCTCCGGAACCTCACCAGCTCAGCCCCAGCATTTT
few	TRBJ2-5	TRBV11-2	TRBD1	CASSLDLGQGPQETQYF	TGTGCCAGCAGCTTAGATTTGGGACAGGGGCCCCAAGAGACCCAGTACTTC
many	TRBJ2-5	TRBV19	NA	CASSIGQAEQETQYF	TGTGCCAGTAGTATAGGACAGGCGGAACAAGAGACCCAGTACTTC
many	TRBJ2-1	TRBV11-2	NA	CASRALVSYNEQFF	TGTGCCAGCAGAGCCTTAGTCTCCTACAATGAGCAGTTCTTC
many	TRBJ2-7	TRBV28	NA	CASSPPTGNYEQYF	TGTGCCAGCAGTCCACCGACTGGAAACTACGAGCAGTACTTC
many	TRBJ1-1	TRBV28	TRBD1	CATIGSGGAYTEAFF	TGTGCCACAATAGGCTCAGGGGGCGCATACACTGAAGCTTTCTTT
few	TRBJ2-1	TRBV4-2	TRBD2	CASSQGLAGAMSSYNEQFF	TGTGCCAGCAGCCAGGGACTAGCGGGGGCGATGAGCTCCTACAATGAGCAGTTCTTC